The 18 T cell receptor beta chains reported below all come from one sample, sequenced in a study of monozygotic twins with inflammatory bowel disease. TCRdb reprocessed the 5' RACE reads, with one entry per CDR3 protein and no DNA. The sample spans about 300,000 distinct CDR3 sequences; the ten largest clones claim 5.6%. Sample: blood. These receptors were obtained from a human donor with ulcerative colitis or Crohn's disease, or a healthy co-twin of an affected twin (not recorded which).

The chain recombines TRBV4-3 with TRBJ1-1; TCRdb designates TRBD1, a call that cannot be tested without DNA. The CDR3 consists of 17 residues. Per germline, CDR1 LGHNA and CDR2 YSLEER. The CDR3 loop reads CASSQDLTGGKHTEAFF.

V is TRBV19 and J is TRBJ2-7; TCRdb calls TRBD1, which cannot be checked without DNA. The CDR3 runs 14 residues. Looked up from germline, CDR1 is LNHDA and CDR2 is SQIVND (reference sequence). CDR3 residues: CASRPRQSENEQYF.

The V call is TRBV7-2, the J call TRBJ1-6; as DNA is missing, the TRBD1 call by TCRdb cannot be tested. Germline V gene sequence: CDR1 SGHTA, CDR2 FQGNSA. The CDR3 has 16 amino acids. CDR3 region: CASSSRTGSYNSPLHF.

The chain carries TRBV29-1 and TRBJ2-7. This CDR3 contains 12 residues. Germline values: CDR1 SQVTM, CDR2 ANQGSEA. This CDR3 is CSVVVRVFEQYF.

The chain employs TRBV19 and TRBJ2-1; TCRdb calls TRBD2, which cannot be checked without DNA. This CDR3 has 18 amino acids. CDR1 is LNHDA and CDR2 is SQIVND in the germline V gene (reference sequence). CDR3 region: CASSATSGKTRRDNEQFF.

This rearrangement joins TRBV18 to TRBJ2-7; the D gene TCRdb calls, TRBD2, cannot be checked with no DNA. CDR1 KGHSH and CDR2 LQKENI come from the germline V gene. The CDR3 loop spans 15 amino acids. The CDR3 reads CASSPPASGSYEQYF.

V usage is TRBV6-5 and J usage is TRBJ2-7; TCRdb reports TRBD1, a call that lacks DNA to check it against. This CDR3 region has 16 residues. CDR1 MNHEY and CDR2 SVGAGI come from the germline V gene. CDR3 loop: CASSYSTGASMTEQYF.

The chain's CDR3 is CATKHAGSYGANVLTF. The V and J genes are TRBV12-3 or TRBV12-4 and TRBJ2-6; the D call of TRBD2 rests on TCRdb alone, since no DNA is present to check it. The CDR3 is made up of 16 amino acids.

The chain joins TRBV6-2 or TRBV6-3 to TRBJ2-7; TCRdb returns TRBD1, unconfirmable since there is no DNA. Germline V CDR1 and CDR2: MNHEY, SVGEGT. CDR3 length: 16 amino acids. CDR3 sequence reads: CASSPWRRGGTYEQYF.

The J gene is TRBJ1-5, the V gene TRBV7-2; TCRdb selects TRBD1, and the lack of DNA leaves this call unchecked. CDR1 and CDR2 from the germline V gene are SGHTA and FQGNSA. This CDR3 is built from 14 residues. CDR3 residues: CASSTGQTNQPQHF.

The V gene is TRBV12-3 or TRBV12-4, the J gene TRBJ2-5; the D gene TCRdb calls, TRBD1, cannot be checked with no DNA. The CDR3 is 13 residues long. CDR3: CASSVWGDGAQYF.

This chain links TRBV7-8 with TRBJ1-5; TCRdb selects TRBD1, and the lack of DNA leaves this call unchecked. This CDR3 is built from 15 residues. Germline-derived CDR1 and CDR2 are SGHVS and FQNEAQ. The CDR3 protein is CASSLLARENQPQHF.

The chain is built from TRBV4-2 and TRBJ2-5; TCRdb's assignment of TRBD2 cannot be checked, as there is no DNA. This CDR3 spans 16 amino acids. Germline assignment: CDR1 LGHNA and CDR2 YNFKEQ. The CDR3 region is CASSQDLARVRETQYF.

This sequence joins TRBV11-2 and TRBJ1-5; there is no DNA to check the TCRdb D call of TRBD1. This CDR3 spans 14 amino acids. Looked up from germline, CDR1 is SGHAT and CDR2 is FQNNGV. Here the CDR3 reads CASSQQENNQPQHF.

The chain links TRBV9 to TRBJ2-5; TCRdb's D call of TRBD2 is untestable without DNA. Germline V lookup: CDR1 SGDLS, CDR2 YYNGEE. The CDR3 covers 17 residues. The CDR3 spells CASSDTMKRGLQETQYF.

The rearrangement uses TRBV18 and TRBJ2-2. Germline values: CDR1 KGHSH, CDR2 LQKENI. CDR3 length: 11 amino acids. The CDR3 protein is CASRNTGELFF.

The chain uses TRBV15 and TRBJ2-7; the D call of TRBD2 rests on TCRdb alone, since no DNA is present to check it. Germline CDR1 is LNHNV and CDR2 is YYDKDF (reference sequence). The CDR3 consists of 12 residues. The CDR3 here is CATSTTSYEQYF.

V usage is TRBV12-3 or TRBV12-4 and J usage is TRBJ1-5. There are 15 residues in the CDR3. The CDR3 protein is CASSFSGLGNQPQHF.